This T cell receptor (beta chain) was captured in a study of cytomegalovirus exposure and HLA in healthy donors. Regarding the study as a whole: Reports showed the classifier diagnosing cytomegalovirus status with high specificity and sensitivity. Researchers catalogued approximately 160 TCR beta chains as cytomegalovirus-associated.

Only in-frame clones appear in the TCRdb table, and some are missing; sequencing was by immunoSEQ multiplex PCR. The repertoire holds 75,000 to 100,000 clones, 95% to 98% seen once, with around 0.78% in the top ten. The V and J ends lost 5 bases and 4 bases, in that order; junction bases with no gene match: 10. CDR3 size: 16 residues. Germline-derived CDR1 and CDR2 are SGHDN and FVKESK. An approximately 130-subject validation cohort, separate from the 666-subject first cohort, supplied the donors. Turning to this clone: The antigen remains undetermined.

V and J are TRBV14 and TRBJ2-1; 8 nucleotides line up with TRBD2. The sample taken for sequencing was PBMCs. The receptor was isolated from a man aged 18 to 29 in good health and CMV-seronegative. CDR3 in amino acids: CASSKQVAGLYNEQFF. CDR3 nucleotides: TGTGCCAGCAGCAAACAAGTAGCGGGACTTTACAATGAGCAGTTCTTC. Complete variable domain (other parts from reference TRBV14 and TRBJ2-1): EAGVTQFPSHSVIEKGQTVTLRCDPISGHDNLYWYRRVMGKEIKFLLHFVKESKQDESGMPNNRFLAERTGGTYSTLKVQPAELEDSGVYFCASSKQVAGLYNEQFFGPGTRLTVL.